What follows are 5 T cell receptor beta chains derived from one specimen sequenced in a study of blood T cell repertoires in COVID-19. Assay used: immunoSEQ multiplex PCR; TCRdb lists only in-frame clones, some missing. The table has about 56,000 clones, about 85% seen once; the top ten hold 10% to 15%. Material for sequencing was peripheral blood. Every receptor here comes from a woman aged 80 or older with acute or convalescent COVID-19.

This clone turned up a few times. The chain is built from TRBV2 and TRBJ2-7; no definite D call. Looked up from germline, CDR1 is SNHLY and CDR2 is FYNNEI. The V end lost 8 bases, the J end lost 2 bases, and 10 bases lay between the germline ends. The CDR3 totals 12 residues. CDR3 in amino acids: CASANLAYEQYF. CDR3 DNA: TGTGCCAGCGCTAATCTAGCCTACGAGCAGTACTTC.

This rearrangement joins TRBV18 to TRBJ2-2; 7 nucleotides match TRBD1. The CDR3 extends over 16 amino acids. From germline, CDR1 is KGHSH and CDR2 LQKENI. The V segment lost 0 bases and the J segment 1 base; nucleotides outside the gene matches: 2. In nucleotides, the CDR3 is TGTGCCAGCTCACCACCGCCAGGGGGGAACACCGGGGAGCTGTTTTTT. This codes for CASSPPPGGNTGELFF.

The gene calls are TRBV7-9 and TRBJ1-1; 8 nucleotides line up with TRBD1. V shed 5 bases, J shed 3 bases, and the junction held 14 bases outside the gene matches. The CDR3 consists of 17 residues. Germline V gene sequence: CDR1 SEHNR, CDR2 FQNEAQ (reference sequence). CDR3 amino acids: CASSPDRGESPDTEAFF. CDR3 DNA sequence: TGTGCCAGCAGCCCCGACAGGGGCGAGAGCCCAGACACTGAAGCTTTCTTT.

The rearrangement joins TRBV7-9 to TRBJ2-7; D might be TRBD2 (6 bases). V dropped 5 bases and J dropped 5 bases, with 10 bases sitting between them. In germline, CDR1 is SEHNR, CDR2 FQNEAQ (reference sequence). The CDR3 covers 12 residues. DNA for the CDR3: TGTGCCAGCAGCCCTACTAGCAACGAGCAGTACTTC. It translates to CASSPTSNEQYF.

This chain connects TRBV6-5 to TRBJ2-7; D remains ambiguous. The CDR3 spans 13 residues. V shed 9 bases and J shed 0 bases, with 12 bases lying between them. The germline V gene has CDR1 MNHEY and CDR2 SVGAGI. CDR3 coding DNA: TGTGCCAGTCTTGACACGAGCTCCTACGAGCAGTACTTC. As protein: CASLDTSSYEQYF.